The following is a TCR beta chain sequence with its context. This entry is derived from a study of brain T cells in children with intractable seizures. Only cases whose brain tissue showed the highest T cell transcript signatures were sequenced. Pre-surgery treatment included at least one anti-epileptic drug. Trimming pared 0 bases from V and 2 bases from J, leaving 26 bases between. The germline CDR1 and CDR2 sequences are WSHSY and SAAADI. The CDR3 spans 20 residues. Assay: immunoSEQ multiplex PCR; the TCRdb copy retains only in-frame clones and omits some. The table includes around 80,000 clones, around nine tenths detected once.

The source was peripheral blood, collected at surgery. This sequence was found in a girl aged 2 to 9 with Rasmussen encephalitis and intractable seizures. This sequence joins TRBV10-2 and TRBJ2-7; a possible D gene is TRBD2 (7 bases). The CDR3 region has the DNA TGCGCCAGCAGTGAGTCGAATTCCGGAGTGGGAGGGGGAAATACCTACGAGCAGTACTTC. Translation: CASSESNSGVGGGNTYEQYF.